These T cell receptor beta chains were read from a single sample in a study of human T cells and chemical hapten exposure. One entry per CDR3 protein, called by TCRdb with MiXCR from the RACE reads. Among about 360,000 distinct CDR3 sequences listed, around 7% were seen once. The specimen comprised whole blood, sampled in connection with sensitization to the hapten diphenylcyclopropenone (DPC). These receptors were obtained from a woman aged 18-30 years with alopecia areata. Some clones in this sample may be carry-over from other donors' samples. CDR3s include the opening cysteine and the closing phenylalanine or tryptophan. Each record gives: J gene, V gene, clone size, D gene, CDR3 protein, CDR3 DNA. A D gene is named only where the DNA matches it firmly. Clone size is stated in some rows and not others, as once, few, many or a class when expanded.

TRBJ2-4,TRBV7-2,NA,NA,CASSPNYIQYF,TGTGCCAGCAGCCCCAACTACATTCAGTACTTC
TRBJ2-7,TRBV20-1,few,TRBD1,CSANRDRAFYEQYF,TGCAGTGCTAACCGGGACAGGGCCTTCTACGAGCAGTACTTC
TRBJ2-1,TRBV7-2,many,NA,CASTPRGGGFNEQFF,TGTGCCAGCACCCCTCGAGGGGGGGGTTTTAATGAGCAGTTCTTC
TRBJ2-7,TRBV24-1,NA,NA,CAASTGPTGEQYF,TGTGCCGCCTCAACCGGGCCCACGGGCGAGCAGTACTTC
TRBJ1-6,TRBV5-1,many,NA,CASSSGRNNSPLHF,TGCGCCAGCAGCTCCGGACGGAATAATTCACCCCTCCACTTT
TRBJ1-2,TRBV7-2,few,NA,CASSLRFGTGNYGYTF,TGTGCCAGCAGCTTACGATTTGGAACAGGGAACTATGGCTACACCTTC
TRBJ1-4,TRBV5-1,many,TRBD1,CASSWGQLNEKLFF,TGCGCCAGCAGCTGGGGACAGCTTAATGAAAAACTGTTTTTT
TRBJ2-1,TRBV7-2,many,NA,CASVPQYNEQFF,TGTGCCAGCGTACCCCAATACAATGAGCAGTTCTTC
TRBJ2-2,TRBV13,many,TRBD1,CASSLGTGVSANTGELFF,TGTGCCAGCAGCTTGGGGACAGGAGTATCCGCGAACACCGGGGAGCTGTTTTTT
TRBJ2-3,TRBV4-2,many,NA,CASSQDPGTDTQYF,TGTGCCAGCAGCCAAGATCCTGGCACAGATACGCAGTATTTT
TRBJ1-1,TRBV3-1,NA,NA,CASSQKDSRPRFF,TGTGCCAGCAGCCAAAAGGACAGCCGACCCCGTTTCTTT
TRBJ2-1,TRBV6-5,NA,TRBD2,CASAGGLQGYNEQFF,TGTGCCAGCGCGGGGGGTCTTCAGGGTTACAATGAGCAGTTCTTC
TRBJ1-5,TRBV2,NA,NA,CASSDNRQFNQPQHF,TGTGCCAGCAGTGATAACAGACAGTTCAATCAGCCCCAGCATTTT
TRBJ1-3,TRBV7-2,few,NA,CASSYSSDTIYF,TGTGCCAGCAGCTACTCCTCGGACACCATATATTTT
TRBJ2-3,TRBV20-1,few,NA,CSARTIVSDTQYF,TGCAGTGCTAGAACCATCGTATCAGATACGCAGTATTTT
TRBJ2-7,TRBV25-1,NA,NA,CASSKPGTPSEQYF,TGTGCCAGCAGTAAGCCCGGGACCCCCTCCGAGCAGTACTTC
TRBJ2-6,TRBV4-1,NA,TRBD1,CASSQDRRQGVAGANVLTF,TGCGCCAGCAGCCAAGATCGTAGACAGGGCGTTGCTGGGGCCAACGTCCTGACTTTC
TRBJ1-5,TRBV29-1,few,NA,CSVAQAFNQPQHF,TGCAGCGTTGCGCAGGCGTTTAATCAGCCCCAGCATTTT
TRBJ2-2,TRBV7-8,many,NA,CASSLARLLAPGELFF,TGTGCCAGCAGCTTAGCGCGATTGTTAGCCCCCGGGGAGCTGTTTTTT
TRBJ2-3,TRBV2,NA,NA,CASSRAFMIFTDTQYF,TGTGCCAGCAGCAGGGCCTTTATGATATTCACAGATACGCAGTATTTT
TRBJ1-1,TRBV7-8,many,NA,CASSLVGAGDLNTEAFF,TGTGCCAGCAGCTTAGTGGGGGCAGGGGATTTGAACACTGAAGCTTTCTTT
TRBJ1-4,TRBV24-1,few,TRBD1,CATSDPGQVNEKLFF,TGTGCCACCAGTGATCCGGGACAGGTGAATGAAAAACTGTTTTTT
TRBJ1-1,TRBV20-1,many,NA,CSARALGGSEAFF,TGCAGTGCTAGGGCCCTCGGGGGGTCTGAAGCTTTCTTT
TRBJ1-3,TRBV29-1,many,NA,CSVSGGQGNTIYF,TGCAGCGTTAGCGGAGGACAGGGAAACACCATATATTTT
TRBJ2-1,TRBV6-5,NA,TRBD2,CASSPIAGAYNEQFF,TGTGCCAGCAGCCCGATAGCGGGGGCCTACAATGAGCAGTTCTTC
TRBJ1-5,TRBV2,NA,TRBD1,CASRGGQADNQPQHF,TGTGCCAGCAGAGGCGGACAGGCAGACAATCAGCCCCAGCATTTT
TRBJ2-7,TRBV5-1,many,NA,CASSLNHLGPYEQYF,TGCGCCAGCAGCTTAAATCACCTCGGCCCCTACGAGCAGTACTTC
TRBJ2-3,TRBV6-1,few,TRBD2,CASSEGSGRGDTQYF,TGTGCCAGCAGTGAGGGTAGCGGGAGGGGTGATACGCAGTATTTT
TRBJ1-2,TRBV2,many,NA,CASSEGRDIYGYTF,TGTGCCAGCAGTGAAGGAAGAGACATCTATGGCTACACCTTC
TRBJ2-3,TRBV6-1,few,TRBD2,CASSGLAGGRVGTDTQYF,TGTGCCAGCAGCGGACTAGCGGGGGGGCGGGTCGGCACAGATACGCAGTATTTT
TRBJ1-5,TRBV6-2/TRBV6-3,few,NA,CASSYRLGIINDQPQHF,TGTGCCAGCAGTTACAGGTTGGGGATTATCAACGATCAGCCCCAGCATTTT
TRBJ2-3,TRBV4-1,NA,NA,CASSQQVAGADTQYF,TGCGCCAGCAGCCAACAGGTCGCAGGGGCAGATACGCAGTATTTT
TRBJ2-5,TRBV7-2,NA,TRBD2,CASSRRLAGETQYF,TGTGCCAGCAGCCGCCGACTAGCGGGAGAGACCCAGTACTTC
TRBJ1-2,TRBV27,NA,NA,CASSLSTAGNYGYTF,TGTGCCAGCAGTTTATCGACAGCAGGGAACTATGGCTACACCTTC
TRBJ1-2,TRBV6-1,once,TRBD1,CASSESDRARWNYGYTF,TGTGCCAGCAGTGAATCGGACAGGGCCCGGTGGAACTATGGCTACACCTTC
TRBJ2-7,TRBV28,NA,TRBD2,CASSSVSGGWLLEQYF,TGTGCCAGCAGTTCCGTTAGCGGGGGGTGGCTTCTCGAGCAGTACTTC
TRBJ2-4,TRBV4-3,NA,TRBD1,CASSQDFSGTGGLIQYF,TGCGCCAGCAGCCAAGATTTCTCCGGGACAGGGGGCTTAATTCAGTACTTC
TRBJ2-1,TRBV12-3/TRBV12-4,NA,NA,CASSFPGEDEQFF,TGTGCCAGCAGTTTCCCGGGGGAGGATGAGCAGTTCTTC
TRBJ2-7,TRBV18,few,NA,CASSPPKDLLYEQYF,TGTGCCAGCTCACCACCGAAGGATTTACTTTACGAGCAGTACTTC
TRBJ2-7,TRBV29-1,NA,NA,CGVEYDYEQYF,TGCGGCGTTGAGTACGATTACGAGCAGTACTTC
TRBJ2-1,TRBV4-3,many,NA,CASSPQRPYNEQFF,TGCGCCAGCAGCCCTCAACGGCCCTACAATGAGCAGTTCTTC
TRBJ1-5,TRBV27,few,NA,CASSLYGGGNQPQHF,TGTGCCAGCAGTTTATACGGGGGTGGCAATCAGCCCCAGCATTTT
TRBJ2-7,TRBV3-1,few,NA,CASSQGNSFYEQYF,TGTGCCAGCAGCCAAGGAAATAGCTTCTACGAGCAGTACTTC
TRBJ1-3,TRBV12-3/TRBV12-4,few,NA,CASVPEAGNTIYF,TGTGCCAGCGTTCCTGAGGCTGGAAACACCATATATTTT
TRBJ1-3,TRBV6-6,NA,NA,CAYLGGNTIYF,TGTGCCTACCTGGGGGGAAACACCATATATTTT
TRBJ1-4,TRBV27,many,NA,CASSPDGSNEKLFF,TGTGCCAGCAGTCCGGACGGAAGTAATGAAAAACTGTTTTTT
TRBJ1-2,TRBV10-3,few,NA,CAISETTGYGYTF,TGTGCCATCAGTGAGACAACGGGTTATGGCTACACCTTC
TRBJ1-1,TRBV6-1,NA,TRBD1,CASSDPGQGKGTEAFF,TGTGCCAGCAGTGACCCTGGACAGGGGAAGGGGACTGAAGCTTTCTTT
TRBJ1-4,TRBV27,few,TRBD1,CASSVDRGPTEKLFF,TGTGCCAGCAGTGTAGACAGGGGCCCCACCGAAAAACTGTTTTTT
TRBJ2-1,TRBV7-9,NA,TRBD2,CASSPREGDYNEQFF,TGTGCCAGCAGCCCCCGGGAGGGGGATTACAATGAGCAGTTCTTC
TRBJ1-1,TRBV18,few,NA,CASSPRKGIMNTEAFF,TGTGCCAGCTCACCACGAAAGGGGATTATGAACACTGAAGCTTTCTTT
TRBJ2-3,TRBV5-6,few,NA,CASSYGHTTDTQYF,TGTGCCAGCAGTTACGGCCATACCACAGATACGCAGTATTTT
TRBJ1-6,TRBV4-2,NA,NA,CASSQEWGGRHSPLHF,TGTGCCAGCAGCCAAGAATGGGGAGGTCGGCATTCACCCCTCCACTTT
TRBJ1-4,TRBV7-2,NA,TRBD1,CASSPDRGYEKLFF,TGTGCCAGCAGTCCTGACAGGGGATATGAAAAACTGTTTTTT
TRBJ1-1,TRBV4-3,NA,NA,CASSQRGEAGNTEAFF,TGCGCCAGCAGCCAAAGAGGTGAGGCAGGGAACACTGAAGCTTTCTTT
TRBJ1-2,TRBV4-3,NA,NA,CASSQDRGSDGYTF,TGCGCCAGCAGCCAAGATAGGGGGTCGGATGGCTACACCTTC
TRBJ1-6,TRBV14,few,NA,CASRGLNNSPLHF,TGTGCCAGCAGGGGACTGAATAATTCACCCCTCCACTTT
TRBJ1-3,TRBV20-1,few,NA,CSAEDGNTIYF,TGCAGTGCAGAGGACGGAAACACCATATATTTT
TRBJ2-5,TRBV7-3,NA,TRBD1,CASSDGTGVAETQYF,TGTGCCAGCAGCGATGGGACAGGGGTAGCGGAGACCCAGTACTTC